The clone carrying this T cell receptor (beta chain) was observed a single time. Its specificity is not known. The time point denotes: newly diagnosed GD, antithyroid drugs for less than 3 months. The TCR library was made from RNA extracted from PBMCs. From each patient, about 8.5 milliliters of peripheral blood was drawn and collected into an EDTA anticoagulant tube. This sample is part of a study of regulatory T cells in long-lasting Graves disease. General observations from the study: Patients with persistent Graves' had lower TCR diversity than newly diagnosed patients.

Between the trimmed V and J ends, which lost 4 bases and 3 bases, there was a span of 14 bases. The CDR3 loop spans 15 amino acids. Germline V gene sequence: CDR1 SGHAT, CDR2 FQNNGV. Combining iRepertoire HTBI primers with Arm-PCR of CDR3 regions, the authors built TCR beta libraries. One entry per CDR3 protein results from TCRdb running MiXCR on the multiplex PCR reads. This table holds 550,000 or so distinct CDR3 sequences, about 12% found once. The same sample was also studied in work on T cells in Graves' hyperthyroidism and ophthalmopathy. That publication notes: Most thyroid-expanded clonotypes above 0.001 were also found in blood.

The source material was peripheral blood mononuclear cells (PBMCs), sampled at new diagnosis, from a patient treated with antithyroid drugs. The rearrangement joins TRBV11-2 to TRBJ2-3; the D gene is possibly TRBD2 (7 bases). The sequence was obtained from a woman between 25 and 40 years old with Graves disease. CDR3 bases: TGTGCCAGCAGCTCCATCAGGGGAGGGACAGATACGCAGTATTTT. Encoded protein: CASSSIRGGTDTQYF.